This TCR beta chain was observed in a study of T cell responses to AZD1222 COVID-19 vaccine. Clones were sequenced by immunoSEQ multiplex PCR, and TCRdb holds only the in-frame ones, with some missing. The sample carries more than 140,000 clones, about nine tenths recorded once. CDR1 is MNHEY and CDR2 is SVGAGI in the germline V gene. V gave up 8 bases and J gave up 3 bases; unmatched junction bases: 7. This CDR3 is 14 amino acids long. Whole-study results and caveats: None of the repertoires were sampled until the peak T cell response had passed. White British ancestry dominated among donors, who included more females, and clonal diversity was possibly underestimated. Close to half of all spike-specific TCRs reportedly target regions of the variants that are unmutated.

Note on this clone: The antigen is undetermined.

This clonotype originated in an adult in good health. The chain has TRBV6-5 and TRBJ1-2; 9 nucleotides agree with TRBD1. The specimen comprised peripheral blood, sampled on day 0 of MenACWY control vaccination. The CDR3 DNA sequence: TGTGCCAGCTCTTCGGGACAGGGACACTATGGCTACACCTTC. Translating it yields CASSSGQGHYGYTF.